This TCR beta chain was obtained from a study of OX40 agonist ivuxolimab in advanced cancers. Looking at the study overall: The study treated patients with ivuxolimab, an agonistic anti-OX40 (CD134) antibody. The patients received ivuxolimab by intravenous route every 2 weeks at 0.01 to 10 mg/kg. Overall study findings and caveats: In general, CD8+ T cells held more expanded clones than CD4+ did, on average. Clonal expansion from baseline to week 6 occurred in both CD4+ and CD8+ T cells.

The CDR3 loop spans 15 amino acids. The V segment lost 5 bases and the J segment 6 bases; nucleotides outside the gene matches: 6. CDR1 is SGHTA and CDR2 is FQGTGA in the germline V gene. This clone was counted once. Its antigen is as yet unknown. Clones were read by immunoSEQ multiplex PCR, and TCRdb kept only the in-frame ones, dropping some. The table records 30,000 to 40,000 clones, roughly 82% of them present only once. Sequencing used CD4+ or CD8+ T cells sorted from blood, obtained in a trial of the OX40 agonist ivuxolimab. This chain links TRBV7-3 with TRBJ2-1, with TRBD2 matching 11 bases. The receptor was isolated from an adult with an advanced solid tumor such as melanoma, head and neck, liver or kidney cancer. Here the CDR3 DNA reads TGTGCCAGCAGCCGAGGCCTAGCGGGAGGCAATGAGCAGTTCTTC. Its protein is CASSRGLAGGNEQFF.